One T cell receptor beta chain is described in this entry. Its specificity is not known. The data belong to a study of CD8+ T cells in alopecia areata. About the research overall: Treated patients received oral tofacitinib, 5 to 10 mg twice daily. General study results and limits: It was observed that many expanded lesional clones persisted in scalp and blood during tofacitinib.

Treatment given: oral pan-JAK inhibitor, 5-10 mg twice daily. TCR sequencing used cDNA made by reverse transcription of extracted RNA. Clones were read by immunoSEQ multiplex PCR, and TCRdb kept only the in-frame ones, dropping some. The data hold 150,000 to 200,000 clones, with 45% to 65% observed a single time. Sequences were derived from CD4+ T cells sorted from blood, sampled at week 4, from a patient treated with tofacitinib. The clonotype originates from a human donor with alopecia areata.

The CDR3 DNA reads TGTGCCAGCAGCCCGGGACAGGGTCAGCCCCAGCATTTT. The encoded protein is CASSPGQGQPQHF. V is TRBV6-4 and J is TRBJ1-5; 9 bases line up with TRBD1. Germline lookup yields CDR1 MRHNA and CDR2 SNTAGT. Trimming at V came to 6 bases and at J to 6 bases, leaving 3 bases not matched to a gene. The CDR3 is 13 residues long.